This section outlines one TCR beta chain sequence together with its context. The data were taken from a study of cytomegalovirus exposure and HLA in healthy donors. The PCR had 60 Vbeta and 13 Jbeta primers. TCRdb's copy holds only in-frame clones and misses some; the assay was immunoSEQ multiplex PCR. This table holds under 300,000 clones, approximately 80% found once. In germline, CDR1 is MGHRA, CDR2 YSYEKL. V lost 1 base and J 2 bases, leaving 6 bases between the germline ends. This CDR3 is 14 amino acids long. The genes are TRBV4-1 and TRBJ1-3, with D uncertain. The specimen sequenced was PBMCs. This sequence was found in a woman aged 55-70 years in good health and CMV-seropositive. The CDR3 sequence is CASSQAGAGNTIYF. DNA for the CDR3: TGCGCCAGCAGCCAAGCGGGTGCTGGAAACACCATATATTTT.